This TCR beta chain was recovered during a study of cytomegalovirus exposure and HLA in healthy donors. In the study overall: From 150 million to 200 million T cells, an earlier analysis saw under 140 million unique TCR beta sequences. Whole-study findings and limits: Follow-up analysis later connected one missense variant in DCLRE1C with trimming of TCR beta V- and J-genes. The study listed under 200 cytomegalovirus-associated TCR beta chains.

Germline V CDR1 and CDR2: ENHRY, SYGVKD. The CDR3 is 16 amino acids. Trimming shortened V by 2 bases and J by 6 bases, and 14 bases separated the two germline ends. A remark on this clone: Its antigen is still unknown.

Use of 60 Vbeta and 13 Jbeta primers characterized the PCR. The method was immunoSEQ multiplex PCR; TCRdb's version includes in-frame clones alone and lacks a portion of them. The record lists some 70,000 clones, of which the ten most abundant hold 2.5% to 3%. This TCR derives from a man between 35 and 55 years old in good health and CMV-seronegative. Sequencing input: PBMCs. The rearrangement uses TRBV10-3 and TRBJ1-6, with D perhaps matching TRBD1 (6 bases). The CDR3 region is CAISETGTPANSPLHF. The CDR3, as DNA: TGTGCCATCAGTGAGACTGGGACACCGGCTAATTCACCCCTCCACTTT.